Below, 25 T cell receptor beta chains from the same sample are listed, as sequenced in a study of cytomegalovirus exposure and HLA in healthy donors. The PCR was carried out with 60 Vbeta primers and 13 Jbeta primers. Profiling relied on immunoSEQ multiplex PCR, and the TCRdb table lists in-frame clones only, not all of them. The data contain some 110,000 clones, 65% to 75% of them singletons. Source material: PBMCs. The source is a woman in her 50s in good health and CMV-seropositive.

The chain employs TRBV7-8 and TRBJ2-2, with a weak D call TRBD2 (5 bases). The CDR3 runs to 15 residues. Trimming stripped 2 bases from V and 4 bases from J, with 11 bases between. Germline CDR1 is SGHVS and CDR2 is FQNEAQ. CDR3 protein: CASSLFDYLTGELFF. CDR3 in DNA: TGTGCCAGCAGCTTATTTGACTATCTCACCGGGGAGCTGTTTTTT.

The chain uses TRBV9 and TRBJ1-2; D is undetermined. This CDR3 contains 13 residues. Trimming pared 4 bases from V and 5 bases from J, leaving 12 bases between. Germline values: CDR1 SGDLS, CDR2 YYNGEE. DNA for the CDR3: TGTGCCAGCAGCCCAAGCGCTGGGTATGGCTACACCTTC. Encoded protein: CASSPSAGYGYTF.

This clone occurred a few times. The chain uses TRBV6-5 and TRBJ2-6; the match to TRBD2 covers 7 bases. The CDR3 sequence is 15 residues long. The V gene's germline CDR1 is MNHEY and CDR2 SVGAGI. Trimming at V came to 2 bases and at J to 2 bases, leaving 0 bases not matched to a gene. The CDR3 here is CASSYSGAGANVLTF. In DNA, the CDR3 is TGTGCCAGCAGTTACAGCGGGGCTGGGGCCAACGTCCTGACTTTC.

This chain's CDR3 is CASSLETGYVSRSGANVLTF. The CDR3 region has the DNA TGCGCCAGCAGCTTGGAGACAGGGTACGTTTCTCGATCTGGGGCCAACGTCCTGACTTTC. This chain connects TRBV5-1 to TRBJ2-6, with 7 bases that match TRBD1. J gave up 1 base and V 0 bases, and 13 bases lay outside the gene matches. Germline CDR1 SGHRS, CDR2 YFSETQ. There are 20 residues in the CDR3.

As DNA, the CDR3 is TGCAGCGGGACGACCGGGAGCTATGGCTACACCTTC. Its translation: CSGTTGSYGYTF. The chain links TRBV29-1 to TRBJ1-2; D is ambiguous. The germline V and J ends were trimmed by 7 bases and 4 bases, with 13 bases remaining between them. Germline V gene lookup returns CDR1 SQVTM and CDR2 ANQGSEA. The CDR3 totals 12 residues.

This clone was seen a few times. The gene calls are TRBV9 and TRBJ1-3; D unclear. Germline V CDR1 and CDR2: SGDLS, YYNGEE. V was cut by 1 base and J by 0 bases, with 20 bases left in between. This CDR3 is built from 19 residues. In DNA form, the CDR3 reads TGTGCCAGCAGCGTAAGGAGGGTGCGACGGTGGAACTCTGGAAACACCATATATTTT. Its protein is CASSVRRVRRWNSGNTIYF.

The chain has TRBV2 and TRBJ2-1; D gene ambiguous. The CDR3 is 11 amino acids. V lost 6 bases, J lost 4 bases, and 4 bases lay in between. The germline V gene has CDR1 SNHLY and CDR2 FYNNEI. The CDR3 region has the DNA TGTGCCAGCAGATCTTACAATGAGCAGTTCTTC. Translating it yields CASRSYNEQFF.

The chain combines TRBV10-3 with TRBJ1-4, with 8 bases lining up with TRBD1. Germline values: CDR1 ENHRY, CDR2 SYGVKD. This CDR3 is 13 amino acids long. Losses at the gene ends were 10 bases for V and 4 bases for J; bases not matched to a gene: 5. CDR3 protein: CATTDRVNEKLFF. The CDR3 DNA reads as TGTGCCACCACGGACAGGGTTAATGAAAAACTGTTTTTT.

This clone has only a few counts. The chain is built from TRBV4-1 and TRBJ1-2; weak D call: TRBD1 (5 bases). The CDR3 length is 13 residues. Trimming removed 0 bases from V and 4 bases from J, with 6 bases in between. Germline CDR1 reads MGHRA; CDR2 reads YSYEKL. The CDR3 loop is CASSQDRVYGYTF. CDR3 DNA: TGCGCCAGCAGCCAAGACAGGGTCTATGGCTACACCTTC.

This chain uses TRBV5-4 with TRBJ1-2, with no clear D. Trimming cost V 0 bases and J 1 base, with 7 bases left between them. Germline V lookup: CDR1 SGHNT, CDR2 YYREEE (reference sequence). The CDR3 length is 14 residues. Written as DNA, the CDR3 is TGTGCCAGCAGCTTGGGCCAGAATAACTATGGCTACACCTTC. Translation: CASSLGQNNYGYTF.

The V gene is TRBV30, the J gene TRBJ2-7; TRBD1 aligns across 7 bases. V shed 5 bases and J 3 bases; nucleotides not matched to a gene: 1. Germline loops: CDR1 GTSNPN, CDR2 SVGIG (reference sequence). The CDR3 runs to 11 residues. CDR3: CAWAGGYEQYF. In DNA form, the CDR3 reads TGTGCCTGGGCAGGGGGCTACGAGCAGTACTTC.

This clone turned up a few times. The rearrangement joins TRBV4-1 to TRBJ1-6; D unresolved. V was shortened by 2 bases and J by 5 bases, with 10 bases between the two germline ends. CDR1 MGHRA and CDR2 YSYEKL come from the germline V gene. CDR3 length: 15 amino acids. CDR3 DNA sequence: TGCGCCAGCAGCCAACAGAGGGCCGATAATTCACCCCTCCACTTT. Residues: CASSQQRADNSPLHF.

This clone was observed a handful of times. The chain couples TRBV9 to TRBJ2-6; D perhaps matches TRBD1 (6 bases). V was trimmed by 3 bases and J by 0 bases, leaving 13 bases between them. Germline lookup yields CDR1 SGDLS and CDR2 YYNGEE. CDR3 size: 17 residues. The CDR3 reads CASSGTGMSSGANVLTF. The CDR3 nucleotides read TGTGCCAGCAGCGGAACAGGGATGTCCTCTGGGGCCAACGTCCTGACTTTC.

J is TRBJ2-1 and V is TRBV2; 7 nucleotides agree with TRBD2. CDR3 length: 14 amino acids. Looked up from germline, CDR1 is SNHLY and CDR2 is FYNNEI. Trimming took 6 bases from V and 8 from J; bases not matched to a gene: 10. CDR3 amino acids: CASRTSAAIDEQFF. CDR3 coding DNA: TGTGCCAGCAGAACTAGCGCCGCAATCGATGAGCAGTTCTTC.

The chain has TRBV9 and TRBJ1-2; 7 nucleotides align to TRBD1. Germline lookup yields CDR1 SGDLS and CDR2 YYNGEE. The junction had 5 bases not matched to a gene; V was cut back by 4 bases and J by 2 bases. The CDR3 sequence is 14 residues long. The CDR3 loop is CASSPIGGNYGYTF. The CDR3 DNA sequence: TGTGCCAGCAGCCCCATAGGGGGCAACTATGGCTACACCTTC.

This chain links TRBV7-9 with TRBJ1-2; D gene uncertain. There are 13 residues in the CDR3. V was clipped by 7 bases and J by 2 bases, with 11 bases between them. Germline CDR1 and CDR2: SEHNR and FQNEAQ (reference sequence). For the CDR3, the DNA is TGTGCCAGCACTACGGTCCCCAACTATGGCTACACCTTC. This translates into CASTTVPNYGYTF.

This chain uses TRBV4-3 with TRBJ2-1, with D perhaps matching TRBD1 (6 bases). From germline, CDR1 is LGHNA and CDR2 YSLEER. CDR3 length: 16 amino acids. Trimming shortened V by 5 bases and J by 5 bases, and 19 bases separated the two germline ends. CDR3 in DNA: TGCGCCAGCAGCGAGACTGGGACACGGGATAACAATGAGCAGTTCTTC. Translating it yields CASSETGTRDNNEQFF.

The CDR3: CASSLDRVKNIQYF. In nucleotides, the CDR3 is TGTGCCAGCAGCTTAGACAGGGTGAAAAACATTCAGTACTTC. The rearrangement links TRBV7-2 to TRBJ2-4; D possibly corresponds to TRBD1 (6 bases). The germline gives CDR1 SGHTA, CDR2 FQGNSA. This CDR3 is built from 14 residues. Trimming stripped 1 base from V and 4 bases from J, with 8 bases between.

The J gene is TRBJ1-6, the V gene TRBV4-3, with 7 bases that match TRBD1. The CDR3 has 15 amino acids. The ends lost 0 bases at V and 7 bases at J; junction bases unmatched: 3. The V gene's germline CDR1 is LGHNA and CDR2 YSLEER. Here the CDR3 DNA reads TGCGCCAGCAGCCAAGATCCGACAGGGAATTCACCCCTCCACTTT. This gives the protein CASSQDPTGNSPLHF.

J is TRBJ1-2 and V is TRBV30; 9 bases align to TRBD1. Germline-derived CDR1 and CDR2 are GTSNPN and SVGIG (reference sequence). J was trimmed by 6 bases and V by 2 bases; bases with no gene match: 4. This CDR3 contains 13 residues. CDR3 DNA sequence: TGTGCCTGGAGTCAACAGGGGGCGAATGGCTACACCTTC. Protein product: CAWSQQGANGYTF.

The chain uses TRBV5-6 and TRBJ1-1; 11 bases match TRBD1. CDR1 is SGHDT and CDR2 is YYEEEE in the germline V gene. The CDR3 length is 14 residues. V lost 5 bases, J lost 7 bases, and 7 bases stayed unmatched. Written as DNA, the CDR3 is TGTGCCAGCAGAACGGACAGGGGGCTGGGTGAAGCTTTCTTT. This translates into CASRTDRGLGEAFF. Using reference TRBV5-6 and TRBJ1-1 for the parts outside the CDR3, the full variable domain is DAGVTQSPTHLIKTRGQQVTLRCSPKSGHDTVSWYQQALGQGPQFIFQYYEEEERQRGNFPDRFSGHQFPNYSSELNVNALLLGDSALYLCASRTDRGLGEAFFGQGTRLTVV.

The rearrangement uses TRBV6-5 and TRBJ2-5, with D possibly matching TRBD2 (5 bases). V dropped 4 bases and J dropped 5 bases, with 14 bases sitting between them. Germline V CDR1 and CDR2: MNHEY, SVGAGI. The CDR3 runs 14 residues. For the CDR3, the DNA is TGTGCCAGCAGTTCCCCTAAGACGGGGGAGACCCAGTACTTC. Translation: CASSSPKTGETQYF.

The V and J genes are TRBV9 and TRBJ2-3; TRBD2 agrees at 8 bases. Germline trimming cut 0 bases from V and 5 bases from J; bases unmatched to any gene: 2. Germline CDR1 SGDLS, CDR2 YYNGEE. The CDR3 is 14 residues long. CDR3 residues: CASSVESGGDTQYF. The CDR3 nucleotides read TGTGCCAGCAGCGTAGAAAGCGGGGGAGATACGCAGTATTTT.

The chain couples TRBV4-3 to TRBJ2-1, with 7 bases that match TRBD1. There are 16 residues in the CDR3. Per the germline V gene, CDR1 is LGHNA and CDR2 is YSLEER. After removal of 1 base from V and 6 bases from J, the junction contained 9 bases not matched to a gene. CDR3 sequence: CASSQGAGQVPNEQFF. Written as DNA, the CDR3 is TGCGCCAGCAGCCAAGGGGCTGGACAGGTCCCCAATGAGCAGTTCTTC.

This chain uses TRBV6-5 with TRBJ2-1, with 9 bases aligning to TRBD1. The V segment lost 4 bases and the J segment 5 bases; nucleotides outside the gene matches: 6. The germline V gene encodes CDR1 MNHEY and CDR2 SVGAGI. The CDR3 is 15 residues long. CDR3 in amino acids: CASSSLGQGNNEQFF. The CDR3 coding sequence is TGTGCCAGCAGTTCCCTCGGACAGGGGAACAATGAGCAGTTCTTC.